This T cell receptor beta chain was captured in a study of blood T cell repertoires in COVID-19. Data came from immunoSEQ multiplex PCR; TCRdb stores just in-frame clones and leaves some out. In the table there are some 200,000 clones, around 83% of which are singletons. The sequence was obtained from an elderly woman in a cohort sampled during active or convalescent COVID-19. Material: peripheral blood.

CDR3 amino acids: CASSDLPTGGWGGYTF. The CDR3 nucleotides are TGTGCCAGCAGCGACCTTCCCACAGGGGGGTGGGGTGGCTACACCTTC. The rearrangement uses TRBV7-9 and TRBJ1-2; 8 bases agree with TRBD1. J gave up 7 bases and V 5 bases, and 15 bases lay outside the gene matches. Germline CDR1 is SEHNR and CDR2 is FQNEAQ (reference sequence). The CDR3 covers 16 residues. The variable domain in full, completed from reference TRBV7-9 and TRBJ1-2, reads DTGVSQNPRHKITKRGQNVTFRCDPISEHNRLYWYRQTLGQGPEFLTYFQNEAQLEKSRLLSDRFSAERPKGSFSTLEIQRTEQGDSAMYLCASSDLPTGGWGGYTFGSGTRLTVV.